Presented here are 14 T cell receptor beta chains from one specimen sequenced in a study of blood T cell repertoires in COVID-19. Method: immunoSEQ multiplex PCR; TCRdb's copy keeps in-frame clones and lacks some. The sample holds 15,000 to 20,000 clones, about 88% seen once. Sequencing was performed on peripheral blood. These TCRs come from a man aged 60-69 years with active COVID-19.

This clone was detected only a few times. The chain has TRBV2 and TRBJ2-1; 9 bases are a match to TRBD2. CDR1 is SNHLY and CDR2 is FYNNEI in the germline V gene. The CDR3 has 14 amino acids. V lost 4 bases to trimming and J lost 9 bases; unmatched junction nucleotides: 7. The CDR3 DNA reads as TGTGCCAGCAGTGGGCTAGCGGGACCTATTGAGCAGTTCTTC. Its translation is CASSGLAGPIEQFF.

The chain links TRBV18 to TRBJ1-2; a weak D match, TRBD1 (6 bases). The CDR3 is 13 residues long. Germline lookup yields CDR1 KGHSH and CDR2 LQKENI. With 6 bases removed from V and 6 bases from J, the gap between germline ends came to 14 bases. For the CDR3, the DNA is TGTGCCAGCTCGGGGGTTTACAGGGATGGCTACACCTTC. Amino acids: CASSGVYRDGYTF.

For the CDR3, the DNA is TGTGCCAGCAGCTCACCGAGGAAGGGACAGGAGATACTCTATGGCTACACCTTC. This codes for CASSSPRKGQEILYGYTF. The rearrangement joins TRBV7-9 to TRBJ1-2; TRBD1 matches at 8 bases. After removal of 4 bases from V and 4 bases from J, the junction contained 17 bases not matched to a gene. Germline CDR1 and CDR2: SEHNR and FQNEAQ (reference sequence). The CDR3 sequence is 18 residues long.

This chain connects TRBV30 to TRBJ2-1; D possibly corresponds to TRBD1 (5 bases). In germline, CDR1 is GTSNPN, CDR2 SVGIG (reference sequence). This CDR3 region has 12 residues. V shed 5 bases and J shed 8 bases, with 13 bases lying between them. CDR3 loop: CAWGDQGYEQFF. Written as DNA, the CDR3 is TGTGCCTGGGGAGATCAGGGATATGAGCAGTTCTTC.

This clone has more than one count but fewer than ten. The J gene is TRBJ1-4, the V gene TRBV15; 7 nucleotides line up with TRBD1. V was pared by 3 bases and J by 3 bases, with 7 bases of the junction left unmatched. The germline V gene encodes CDR1 LNHNV and CDR2 YYDKDF (reference sequence). The CDR3 covers 16 residues. The CDR3 DNA follows: TGTGCCACCAGCAGCGAAGGGGGCCAGGCTAATGAAAAACTGTTTTTT. Its protein product is CATSSEGGQANEKLFF.

The V gene is TRBV7-8, the J gene TRBJ2-7; no firm D call. V was cut by 5 bases and J by 2 bases, with 4 bases left in between. The CDR3 has 11 residues. Germline V gives CDR1 SGHVS, CDR2 FQNEAQ. The CDR3: CASSRTYEQYF. For the CDR3, the DNA is TGTGCCAGCAGCCGCACCTACGAGCAGTACTTC.

The chain's CDR3 is CASRFTRGTGGRNTEAFF. Written as DNA, the CDR3 is TGCGCCAGCAGATTTACCCGAGGGACAGGGGGTCGGAACACTGAAGCTTTCTTT. The chain carries TRBV5-1 and TRBJ1-1; 11 positions agree with TRBD1. Unmatched junction bases numbered 13, after V lost 5 bases and J lost 1 base. The CDR3 runs 18 residues. Germline-derived CDR1 and CDR2 are SGHRS and YFSETQ.

This sequence joins TRBV7-2 and TRBJ2-2; D possibly corresponds to TRBD1 (6 bases). Trimming shortened V by 0 bases and J by 8 bases, and 13 bases separated the two germline ends. Germline V gene sequence: CDR1 SGHTA, CDR2 FQGNSA. CDR3 length: 15 residues. The CDR3 nucleotides read TGTGCCAGCAGCTTAGCGGGGACAACAGCGGGGGAGCTGTTTTTT. As protein: CASSLAGTTAGELFF.

The chain has TRBV24-1 and TRBJ2-2, with 7 positions matching TRBD2. The CDR3 covers 15 residues. Trimming removed 5 bases from V and 1 base from J; junction bases left unmatched: 3. Germline CDR1 KGHDR, CDR2 SFDVKD. The CDR3 nucleotides are TGTGCCACCAGTGCCGAGCGGGAGAACACCGGGGAGCTGTTTTTT. It encodes CATSAERENTGELFF.

This chain joins TRBV28 and TRBJ2-3; possibly TRBD1 for D (5 bases). This CDR3 contains 13 residues. Germline V lookup: CDR1 MDHEN, CDR2 SYDVKM. V lost 8 bases to trimming and J lost 6 bases, with 15 bases between them. The CDR3 region is CASGARESDTQYF. Written as DNA, the CDR3 is TGTGCCAGCGGGGCCAGGGAATCGGATACGCAGTATTTT.

The V call is TRBV19, the J call TRBJ1-5; 8 positions match TRBD1. V gave up 5 bases and J gave up 6 bases; unmatched junction bases: 9. This CDR3 spans 15 amino acids. Germline-derived CDR1 and CDR2 are LNHDA and SQIVND (reference sequence). The CDR3 is CASSVQGARSQPQHF. CDR3 DNA sequence: TGTGCCAGTAGTGTCCAGGGGGCACGTAGTCAGCCCCAGCATTTT.

This chain joins TRBV9 and TRBJ2-2; 9 bases are a match to TRBD1. Germline V gene lookup returns CDR1 SGDLS and CDR2 YYNGEE. V lost 7 bases to trimming and J lost 4 bases; unmatched junction nucleotides: 5. There are 14 residues in the CDR3. CDR3 coding DNA: TGTGCCAGCCGACCGGGACAGGGCACCGGGGAGCTGTTTTTT. Its translation is CASRPGQGTGELFF.

The rearrangement links TRBV4-2 to TRBJ1-1; D gene ambiguous. This CDR3 contains 13 residues. V lost 4 bases to trimming and J lost 6 bases, with 12 bases between them. Germline V gene lookup returns CDR1 LGHNA and CDR2 YNFKEQ. The DNA for the CDR3 is TGTGCCAGCAGCCCCCGCGGGGAGGCTGAAGCTTTCTTT. It yields the protein CASSPRGEAEAFF.

The chain joins TRBV2 to TRBJ2-7, with TRBD2 as a possible D gene (6 bases). Per the germline V gene, CDR1 is SNHLY and CDR2 is FYNNEI. V was pared by 1 base and J by 2 bases, with 9 bases between. This CDR3 is 14 amino acids long. DNA for the CDR3: TGTGCCAGCAGTGAAGGGGGGGTTGCCTACGAGCAGTACTTC. Translating it yields CASSEGGVAYEQYF.